The rows below give T cell receptor beta chains drawn from one sample of a study of T cells in localized non-small cell lung cancer. Libraries were prepared by immunoSEQ multiplex PCR; TCRdb keeps only in-frame clonotypes and omits some of them. The repertoire consists of roughly 2,200 clones, with around a quarter occurring once and the leading ten covering under 20%. The sample here was lung tumor tissue, taken before any cancer treatment. Receptors were obtained from a woman aged 40-70 years with stage II lung adenocarcinoma. CDR3s include the opening cysteine and the closing phenylalanine or tryptophan. Each record gives: J gene, V gene, clone size, D gene, CDR3 DNA, CDR3 protein. A D gene is named only where the DNA matches it firmly. Size values are once, few and many counts, or a class for expanded clones, and some rows have none.

J: TRBJ2-7; V: TRBV6-8; size: medium-sized; D: NA; DNA: TGTGCCAGTTGGGCTTCCCCTTGGGAGCAGTACTTC; CDR3: CASWASPWEQYF
J: TRBJ2-7; V: TRBV23-1; size: few; D: NA; DNA: TGCGCCAGCAGCCAAGATAAACCGGGACCCTCCTACGAGCAGTACTTC; CDR3: CASSQDKPGPSYEQYF
J: TRBJ1-2; V: TRBV28; size: NA; D: NA; DNA: TGTGCCAGCAGTTTGGGCAGTTTGTATAACTATGGCTACACCTTC; CDR3: CASSLGSLYNYGYTF
J: TRBJ1-4; V: TRBV7-2; size: NA; D: NA; DNA: TGTGCCAGCAGGACAACAGGTGGTGAAAAACTGTTTTTT; CDR3: CASRTTGGEKLFF
J: TRBJ1-1; V: TRBV5-1; size: NA; D: NA; DNA: TGCGCCAGCAGCTTGGGTCGGGGGGGCACTGAAGCTTTCTTT; CDR3: CASSLGRGGTEAFF
J: TRBJ1-2; V: TRBV19; size: NA; D: TRBD1; DNA: TGTGCCAGTAGTACCCTCCAAGGGGGACAGTACACCTTC; CDR3: CASSTLQGGQYTF
J: TRBJ2-7; V: TRBV19; size: few; D: NA; DNA: TGTGCCAGTAGTATAAGCATTTCCTACGAGCAGTACTTC; CDR3: CASSISISYEQYF
J: TRBJ1-2; V: TRBV4-1; size: few; D: NA; DNA: TGCGCCAGCAGCCAAGAATCCTATGGCTACACCTTC; CDR3: CASSQESYGYTF
J: TRBJ1-1; V: TRBV18; size: NA; D: NA; DNA: TGTGCCAGCTCACGTGACAGGAACACTGAAGCTTTCTTT; CDR3: CASSRDRNTEAFF
J: TRBJ1-4; V: TRBV6-8; size: few; D: NA; DNA: TGTGCCAGCAGTTACACCAGGGATGAAAAACTGTTTTTT; CDR3: CASSYTRDEKLFF
J: TRBJ1-1; V: TRBV6-8; size: NA; D: NA; DNA: TGTGCCAGCAGTTATATGCGGGGGACTGAAGCTTTCTTT; CDR3: CASSYMRGTEAFF
J: TRBJ2-3; V: TRBV9; size: large; D: TRBD2; DNA: TGTGCCAGCGCGCGAGCGAGGACTAGCGGGAGGTGGGATACGCAGTATTTT; CDR3: CASARARTSGRWDTQYF
J: TRBJ2-6; V: TRBV29-1; size: few; D: TRBD1; DNA: TGCAGCGTTGGACAGGGTGGGGACTCTGGGGCCAACGTCCTGACTTTC; CDR3: CSVGQGGDSGANVLTF
J: TRBJ1-1; V: TRBV18; size: NA; D: NA; DNA: TGTGCCAGCTCACCCATACAGGGCGGCGGGACTGAAGCTTTCTTT; CDR3: CASSPIQGGGTEAFF
J: TRBJ2-2; V: TRBV11-3; size: few; D: NA; DNA: TGTGCCAGCAGCTTAGGGGAGACAGGTTGGAATGCCGGGGAGCTGTTTTTT; CDR3: CASSLGETGWNAGELFF
J: TRBJ1-1; V: TRBV7-2; size: few; D: TRBD1; DNA: TGTGCCAGCAGCAGAGACAGGGCCCAAGCGGGTCTTTTT; CDR3: CASSRDRAQAGLF
J: TRBJ1-1; V: TRBV6-1; size: NA; D: NA; DNA: TGTGCCAGCAGTGAAGTGAAACACACTGAAGCTTTCTTT; CDR3: CASSEVKHTEAFF
J: TRBJ2-2; V: TRBV18; size: few; D: NA; DNA: TGTGCCAGCTCACCTCCGAACACCGGGGAGCTGTTTTTT; CDR3: CASSPPNTGELFF
J: TRBJ2-3; V: TRBV6-8; size: medium-sized; D: NA; DNA: TGTGCCAGCAGCGCAGGGACTTTACTGCAGTATTTT; CDR3: CASSAGTLLQYF
J: TRBJ1-2; V: TRBV6-8; size: large; D: NA; DNA: TGTGCCAGCAGTCAGGGTCCTGACACAAATGGCTACACCTTC; CDR3: CASSQGPDTNGYTF
J: TRBJ1-2; V: TRBV9; size: medium-sized; D: NA; DNA: TGTGCCAGCAGTGACGTAGAGGGAGGACGCTACACCTTC; CDR3: CASSDVEGGRYTF
J: TRBJ2-7; V: TRBV14; size: once; D: TRBD1; DNA: TGTGCCAGCAGCCACAACCCGACAGGGTATGGCGACGAGCAGTACTTC; CDR3: CASSHNPTGYGDEQYF
J: TRBJ2-3; V: TRBV9; size: medium-sized; D: TRBD1; DNA: TGTGCCAGCAGCGTAGAGGGGGCGTCATCAGATACGCAGTATTTT; CDR3: CASSVEGASSDTQYF
J: TRBJ1-5; V: TRBV29-1; size: NA; D: NA; DNA: TGCAGCGTTGGGGACATCAATCAGCCCCAGCATTTT; CDR3: CSVGDINQPQHF
J: TRBJ2-3; V: TRBV5-1; size: few; D: NA; DNA: TGCGCCAGCAGCCCGTTGGGCGGGGGCGCAGATACGCAGTATTTT; CDR3: CASSPLGGGADTQYF
J: TRBJ2-5; V: TRBV11-3; size: few; D: TRBD2; DNA: TGTGCCAGCAGCTTCAGGGAGGGAAAGGAGACCCAGTACTTC; CDR3: CASSFREGKETQYF
J: TRBJ1-3; V: TRBV6-8; size: NA; D: TRBD1; DNA: TGTGCCAGCAGCGACAGGGGACTTTCCTCATTCTCTGGAAACACCATATATTTT; CDR3: CASSDRGLSSFSGNTIYF
J: TRBJ1-1; V: TRBV6-8; size: NA; D: NA; DNA: TGTGCCAGCAGTAAACGGAACACTGAAGCTTTCTTT; CDR3: CASSKRNTEAFF
J: TRBJ1-1; V: TRBV19; size: NA; D: TRBD1; DNA: TGTGCCAGTAGTTGGCAGGGGGCCGGGGACACTGAAGCTTTCTTT; CDR3: CASSWQGAGDTEAFF
J: TRBJ1-6; V: TRBV12-1; size: NA; D: NA; DNA: TGTGCCAGCAGCCCTGGGTGGGGACACTTAACCGGAGGGTCCTATAATTCACCCCTCCACTTT; CDR3: CASSPGWGHLTGGSYNSPLHF
J: TRBJ1-3; V: TRBV12-5; size: NA; D: NA; DNA: TGTGCTAGTGGTTTGGGAAGAAACACCATATATTTT; CDR3: CASGLGRNTIYF
J: TRBJ1-2; V: TRBV19; size: NA; D: NA; DNA: TGTGCCAGTAGCGCAGTCGGGGACTTCGCTAACTATGGCTACACCTTC; CDR3: CASSAVGDFANYGYTF
J: TRBJ1-2; V: TRBV19; size: NA; D: TRBD1; DNA: TGTGCCAGTAGCGGGGACAGGGGCCTAACCGGCTACACCTTC; CDR3: CASSGDRGLTGYTF
J: TRBJ2-1; V: TRBV10-1; size: NA; D: TRBD2; DNA: TGCGCCAGCCCTAGCGGGAGCTCCTACAATGAGCAGTTCTTC; CDR3: CASPSGSSYNEQFF
J: TRBJ2-1; V: TRBV11-3; size: NA; D: TRBD1; DNA: TGTGCCAGCAGCCCGGGGACAGGACGGGGTGAGCAGTTCTTC; CDR3: CASSPGTGRGEQFF
J: TRBJ1-1; V: TRBV11-3; size: few; D: NA; DNA: TGTGCCAGCAGCTTAGAAAGAGGGTTGACTGAAGCTTTCTTT; CDR3: CASSLERGLTEAFF
J: TRBJ2-3; V: TRBV2; size: NA; D: NA; DNA: TGTGCCAGCATGGTGGAGGCTAGCACAGATACGCAGTATTTT; CDR3: CASMVEASTDTQYF
J: TRBJ2-5; V: TRBV23-1; size: few; D: NA; DNA: TGCGCCAGCAGCCAAGGGACTGCCCGACAAGAGACCCAGTACTTC; CDR3: CASSQGTARQETQYF
J: TRBJ2-1; V: TRBV6-8; size: medium-sized; D: NA; DNA: TGTGCCAGCATCCCTGGGGAAGGGCCCGGATCCTACAATGAGCAGTTCTTC; CDR3: CASIPGEGPGSYNEQFF
J: TRBJ2-2; V: TRBV5-1; size: NA; D: TRBD1; DNA: TGCGCCAGCAGCACAGGGACAGAGGGCACCGGGGAGCTGTTTTTT; CDR3: CASSTGTEGTGELFF
J: TRBJ2-5; V: TRBV11-1; size: NA; D: TRBD1; DNA: TGTGCCAGCAGCCGACAGGGTTTTTGGAAGACCCAGTACTTC; CDR3: CASSRQGFWKTQYF
J: TRBJ2-7; V: TRBV11-3; size: NA; D: TRBD1; DNA: TGTGCCAGCAGCTTAGGGACAGGGCGGGTCGAGCAGTACTTC; CDR3: CASSLGTGRVEQYF
J: TRBJ1-2; V: TRBV4-1; size: few; D: TRBD1; DNA: TGCGCCAGCAGCCATGATGGGACAGCGAACTATGGCTACACCTTC; CDR3: CASSHDGTANYGYTF
J: TRBJ1-1; V: TRBV18; size: few; D: NA; DNA: TGTGCCAGCTCACCGTATCAGGGGCAAGCTTTCTTT; CDR3: CASSPYQGQAFF
J: TRBJ1-2; V: TRBV19; size: NA; D: NA; DNA: TGTGCCACCAGATACGGCCCCTATGGCTACACCTTC; CDR3: CATRYGPYGYTF
J: TRBJ1-4; V: TRBV11-3; size: medium-sized; D: TRBD1; DNA: TGTGCCAGCAGCTTAGGGTACCGACAGGGCCGAAATGAAAAACTGTTTTTT; CDR3: CASSLGYRQGRNEKLFF
J: TRBJ2-3; V: TRBV7-6; size: few; D: NA; DNA: TGTGCCAGCAGCTTAGTAGGGGGGGTGGCTAGGCGGACAGATACGCAGTATTTT; CDR3: CASSLVGGVARRTDTQYF
J: TRBJ2-2; V: TRBV11-3; size: medium-sized; D: TRBD1; DNA: TGTGCCAGCAGCATTTGGGACAGGGTAGCCCCGAACACCGGGGAGCTGTTTTTT; CDR3: CASSIWDRVAPNTGELFF
J: TRBJ1-2; V: TRBV7-5; size: NA; D: NA; DNA: TGTGCCAGCAGCTTAGGGGGGGCAGGCTATGGCTACACCTTC; CDR3: CASSLGGAGYGYTF
J: TRBJ2-5; V: TRBV6-8; size: hyperexpanded; D: TRBD1; DNA: TGTGCCAGCAGGGGGGACAGGGCGGAGACCCAGTACTTC; CDR3: CASRGDRAETQYF
J: TRBJ1-4; V: TRBV29-1; size: few; D: NA; DNA: TGCAGCGTTGTGACAGGATCAACTAATGAAAAACTGTTTTTT; CDR3: CSVVTGSTNEKLFF
J: TRBJ2-1; V: TRBV11-3; size: few; D: NA; DNA: TGTGCCAGCAGCTTAAAAGGGCCCGGAGATGAGCAGTTCTTC; CDR3: CASSLKGPGDEQFF
J: TRBJ1-1; V: TRBV19; size: few; D: NA; DNA: TGTGCCAGTAGTATAGCCTACCCCAATGAAGCTTTCTTT; CDR3: CASSIAYPNEAFF
J: TRBJ1-2; V: TRBV6-8; size: medium-sized; D: TRBD1; DNA: TGTGCCAGCAGTCAACAGGGGGCTTTCCCCTATGGCTACACCTTC; CDR3: CASSQQGAFPYGYTF
J: TRBJ2-7; V: TRBV11-3; size: large; D: NA; DNA: TGTGCCAGCAGCTTAGGAGGGGCGGGTAGCGGTTACGAGCAGTACTTC; CDR3: CASSLGGAGSGYEQYF